This passage covers 32 T cell receptor beta chains from one sample sequenced in a study of graft-versus-host responses after intestinal transplantation (dated by TCRdb to the early 2020s). Explained via the paper, the time point label denotes: cells obtained before transplantation from donor or recipient. The library relied on the immunoSEQ multiplex PCR assay. Drawn from immuneACCESS, this table holds only the in-frame rearrangements with V and J called that TCRdb kept. Clones are partly lost; checked studies trace under half to an unresolved V gene and leave the rest unexplained. This sample has about 120,000 clones in its table, and just over 90% of those were observed once. Jointly, the top ten make up under 0.3% of the sample. These receptors' antigens are unknown. The input for sequencing was unstimulated CD4+ T cells sorted from spleen or lymph node cells, taken before transplant. The receptors stem from a human donor who was the organ donor for an intestinal transplant.

The chain has TRBV4-2 and TRBJ2-1; D not certain. CDR3 length: 13 amino acids. CDR1 is LGHNA and CDR2 is YNFKEQ in the germline V gene. Trimming pared 0 bases from V and 9 bases from J, leaving 9 bases between. The chain's CDR3 is CASSQDGYGEQFF. In DNA, the CDR3 is TGTGCCAGCAGCCAAGATGGGTACGGTGAGCAGTTCTTC.

The rearrangement joins TRBV7-9 to TRBJ2-1; the D gene is possibly TRBD1 (5 bases). V was clipped by 7 bases and J by 5 bases, with 18 bases between them. Germline lookup yields CDR1 SEHNR and CDR2 FQNEAQ (reference sequence). The CDR3 covers 15 residues. This CDR3 is CASTPTAPGNNEQFF. The CDR3 bases are TGTGCCAGCACCCCGACAGCTCCGGGTAACAATGAGCAGTTCTTC.

V gene TRBV11-2 combines with J gene TRBJ2-7; 10 bases fit TRBD1. The germline gives CDR1 SGHAT, CDR2 FQNNGV. The trim removed 10 bases at V and 0 bases at J, leaving 6 bases unmatched. The CDR3 length is 14 residues. CDR3 DNA: TGTGCCACCGGGAGACAGGGGGCCTCCTACGAGCAGTACTTC. Its translation: CATGRQGASYEQYF.

V gene TRBV5-6 combines with J gene TRBJ2-7; TRBD2 matches at 13 bases. Per the germline V gene, CDR1 is SGHDT and CDR2 is YYEEEE. This CDR3 has 18 amino acids. Losses at the gene ends were 0 bases for V and 0 bases for J; bases not matched to a gene: 6. The CDR3: CASSLVGGLAGSSYEQYF. The CDR3 DNA reads TGTGCCAGCAGCTTGGTCGGGGGACTAGCGGGGAGCTCCTACGAGCAGTACTTC.

This sequence joins TRBV4-1 and TRBJ2-3, with TRBD2 identical over 9 bases. CDR1 MGHRA and CDR2 YSYEKL come from the germline V gene. With 8 bases clipped from V and 1 base from J, the junction kept 13 bases outside the gene matches. The CDR3 contains 17 residues. CDR3 nucleotides: TGCGCCAGCGGCATTTCTATCGCTAGCGGGGGCACAGATACGCAGTATTTT. This sequence encodes CASGISIASGGTDTQYF.

The chain employs TRBV5-1 and TRBJ2-3, with TRBD1 matching 9 bases. The CDR3 is 16 residues long. Trimming cost V 4 bases and J 2 bases; bases outside gene matches: 8. Germline V gene lookup returns CDR1 SGHRS and CDR2 YFSETQ. The CDR3, as DNA: TGCGCCAGCAGCCTCGGACAGGGGTCCCACACAGATACGCAGTATTTT. This encodes CASSLGQGSHTDTQYF.

This clone was recorded once. The chain couples TRBV19 to TRBJ2-2; no clear D gene. Germline V gene lookup returns CDR1 LNHDA and CDR2 SQIVND (reference sequence). The CDR3 length is 14 residues. The V gene lost 6 bases and the J gene lost 0 bases, with 8 bases spanning the gap. CDR3: CASSQAANTGELFF. CDR3 in DNA: TGTGCCAGTAGCCAAGCAGCGAACACCGGGGAGCTGTTTTTT.

The chain recombines TRBV18 with TRBJ1-1; no clear D. Germline V CDR1 and CDR2: KGHSH, LQKENI. Deletions cut 2 bases from V and 6 bases from J, with 13 bases between. There are 14 residues in the CDR3. This chain's CDR3 is CASSPTRIGPEAFF. The CDR3 nucleotides are TGTGCCAGCTCACCAACCAGAATCGGGCCTGAAGCTTTCTTT.

This clone was observed once. V gene TRBV2 combines with J gene TRBJ1-5, with 8 bases aligning to TRBD1. The trim removed 8 bases at V and 4 bases at J, leaving 4 bases unmatched. The CDR3 is 13 amino acids. Germline V gene lookup returns CDR1 SNHLY and CDR2 FYNNEI. CDR3 sequence (DNA): TGTGCCAGCCGGACAGGGCGGAATCAGCCCCAGCATTTT. Translation gives CASRTGRNQPQHF.

The CDR3 here is CASSPPTLDSYGYTF. The CDR3 region has the DNA TGTGCCAGCAGCCCGCCAACCTTGGACAGTTATGGCTACACCTTC. This chain connects TRBV9 to TRBJ1-2, with D perhaps matching TRBD1 (6 bases). The CDR3 spans 15 residues. Germline CDR1 SGDLS, CDR2 YYNGEE. The V and J ends lost 4 bases and 5 bases respectively, with 18 bases between them.

J is TRBJ1-1 and V is TRBV7-3; TRBD1 matches at 10 bases. Germline loops: CDR1 SGHTA, CDR2 FQGTGA. The CDR3 length is 15 residues. With 5 bases clipped from V and 2 bases from J, the junction kept 5 bases outside the gene matches. CDR3 sequence (DNA): TGTGCCAGCAGCCCGGACAGGGGGACAAACACTGAAGCTTTCTTT. It codes for CASSPDRGTNTEAFF.

This chain connects TRBV9 to TRBJ1-5; possibly TRBD1 for D (6 bases). V was clipped by 3 bases and J by 7 bases, with 11 bases between them. Germline CDR1 SGDLS, CDR2 YYNGEE. The length of the CDR3 is 13 residues. CDR3 loop: CASSGGGGQPQHF. The CDR3 DNA is TGTGCCAGCAGCGGAGGGGGAGGCCAGCCCCAGCATTTT.

CDR3 protein: CASSPLAGGTDTQYF. In DNA, the CDR3 is TGTGCCAGCAGCCCACTAGCGGGTGGCACAGATACGCAGTATTTT. The rearrangement joins TRBV5-6 to TRBJ2-3, with 9 bases identical to TRBD2. This CDR3 has 15 amino acids. CDR1 and CDR2 from the germline V gene are SGHDT and YYEEEE. The J segment lost 1 base and the V segment lost 4 bases, leaving 4 bases of the junction unmatched.

The J gene is TRBJ1-2, the V gene TRBV6-1; 7 bases line up with TRBD1. J was trimmed by 8 bases and V by 3 bases; bases with no gene match: 9. There are 14 residues in the CDR3. Germline lookup yields CDR1 MNHNS and CDR2 SASEGT. In DNA form, the CDR3 reads TGTGCCAGCAGTGACTGGGACAGATGGGCCGGCTACACCTTC. Translating it yields CASSDWDRWAGYTF.

The genes are TRBV19 and TRBJ2-7; D is possibly TRBD1 (5 bases). This CDR3 is 14 amino acids long. The V and J ends lost 5 bases and 2 bases respectively, with 13 bases between them. Per the germline V gene, CDR1 is LNHDA and CDR2 is SQIVND (reference sequence). The CDR3 DNA reads as TGTGCCAGTAGTCCTCAGGGTCCCCCCTACGAGCAGTACTTC. Translation gives CASSPQGPPYEQYF. Together with reference TRBV19 and TRBJ2-7, the CDR3 gives the full variable domain: DGGITQSPKYLFRKEGQNVTLSCEQNLNHDAMYWYRQDPGQGLRLIYYSQIVNDFQKGDIAEGYSVSREKKESFPLTVTSAQKNPTAFYLCASSPQGPPYEQYFGPGTRLTVT.

This chain links TRBV2 with TRBJ1-5; D unresolved. The length of the CDR3 is 15 residues. Looked up from germline, CDR1 is SNHLY and CDR2 is FYNNEI. With 6 bases removed from V and 0 bases from J, the gap between germline ends came to 12 bases. CDR3: CASSVDGYSNQPQHF. In nucleotides, the CDR3 is TGTGCCAGCAGCGTAGACGGGTATAGCAATCAGCCCCAGCATTTT.

The chain uses TRBV6-1 and TRBJ2-3; D is undetermined. The CDR3 has 16 residues. Germline CDR1 and CDR2: MNHNS and SASEGT. Between the trimmed V and J ends, which lost 2 bases and 0 bases, there was a span of 12 bases. In DNA, the CDR3 is TGTGCCAGCAGTGAAATTACGGGCAGGAGCACAGATACGCAGTATTTT. It specifies CASSEITGRSTDTQYF.

V gene TRBV7-2 combines with J gene TRBJ2-1; TRBD1 is a possible D gene (5 bases). From germline, CDR1 is SGHTA and CDR2 FQGNSA. V lost 0 bases and J 10 bases, leaving 10 bases between the germline ends. This CDR3 contains 13 residues. The DNA of the CDR3 is TGTGCCAGCAGCTTAGCGGGGCTGAACGAGCAGTTCTTC. The encoded protein is CASSLAGLNEQFF.

This chain uses TRBV5-1 with TRBJ2-1; TRBD2 agrees at 13 bases. Looked up from germline, CDR1 is SGHRS and CDR2 is YFSETQ. The V segment lost 0 bases and the J segment 6 bases; nucleotides outside the gene matches: 3. This CDR3 comprises 16 residues. The CDR3 sequence: CASSLELAGGSNEQFF. In DNA form, the CDR3 reads TGCGCCAGCAGCTTGGAACTAGCGGGAGGGAGCAATGAGCAGTTCTTC.

J is TRBJ2-5 and V is TRBV6-5; 10 nucleotides agree with TRBD1. Germline V gene lookup returns CDR1 MNHEY and CDR2 SVGAGI. The trim removed 7 bases at V and 9 bases at J, leaving 11 bases unmatched. The CDR3 loop spans 14 amino acids. The DNA for the CDR3 is TGTGCCAGCAAGCCGGGACAGGGGTTTCGTCCCCAGTACTTC. Translating gives CASKPGQGFRPQYF.

This chain joins TRBV2 and TRBJ2-1, with 8 bases that match TRBD2. CDR1 and CDR2 (germline): SNHLY, FYNNEI. The CDR3 is 14 residues long. J lost 2 bases, V lost 6 bases, and 3 bases had no gene match. CDR3 loop: CASRTGLAYNEQFF. CDR3 sequence (DNA): TGTGCCAGCAGAACGGGACTAGCCTACAATGAGCAGTTCTTC.

CDR3 residues: CSARDDREAFF. CDR3 bases: TGCAGTGCTAGAGATGACCGTGAAGCTTTCTTT. This chain links TRBV20-1 with TRBJ1-1; no reliable D call. V was clipped by 0 bases and J by 7 bases, with 6 bases between them. The length of the CDR3 is 11 residues. Germline CDR1 and CDR2: DFQATT and SNEGSKA (reference sequence).

The chain couples TRBV12-5 to TRBJ2-7, with TRBD2 matching over 9 bases. The CDR3 length is 15 residues. Trimming removed 3 bases from V and 5 bases from J; junction bases left unmatched: 8. Germline-derived CDR1 and CDR2 are LGHNT and FRNRAP. The CDR3 DNA reads TGTGCTAGTGGTTTTGAGGCGGGAGGGAGGCACGAGCAGTACTTC. Its protein is CASGFEAGGRHEQYF.

The chain has TRBV5-6 and TRBJ1-4; tentatively, D is TRBD1 (6 bases). There are 15 residues in the CDR3. Trimming cost V 4 bases and J 8 bases, with 18 bases left between them. Germline V gene lookup returns CDR1 SGHDT and CDR2 YYEEEE. The CDR3 loop reads CASSGPDRGGEKLFF. In DNA form, the CDR3 reads TGTGCCAGCAGCGGACCGGACAGAGGGGGGGAAAAACTGTTTTTT. Full variable domain (missing parts from reference TRBV5-6 and TRBJ1-4): DAGVTQSPTHLIKTRGQQVTLRCSPKSGHDTVSWYQQALGQGPQFIFQYYEEEERQRGNFPDRFSGHQFPNYSSELNVNALLLGDSALYLCASSGPDRGGEKLFFGSGTQLSVL.

The CDR3 region is CAWEVGGRGPGEAFF. The CDR3 coding sequence is TGTGCCTGGGAAGTTGGGGGCCGGGGACCGGGGGAAGCTTTCTTT. The J gene is TRBJ1-1, the V gene TRBV30, with D possibly matching TRBD1 (6 bases). This CDR3 contains 15 residues. Germline V gene lookup returns CDR1 GTSNPN and CDR2 SVGIG (reference sequence). Trimming took off 5 bases at V and 8 bases at J, with 24 bases between the two ends.

V is TRBV18 and J is TRBJ1-1; D is unresolved. The CDR3 runs to 15 residues. Germline values: CDR1 KGHSH, CDR2 LQKENI. Trimming took off 4 bases at V and 6 bases at J, with 18 bases between the two ends. The CDR3 spells CASSRYTGVEAEAFF. The CDR3 region has the DNA TGTGCCAGCTCACGATACACGGGAGTCGAGGCTGAAGCTTTCTTT.

The V gene is TRBV5-1, the J gene TRBJ2-1; D unresolved. There are 12 residues in the CDR3. Germline V CDR1 and CDR2: SGHRS, YFSETQ. Trimming removed 0 bases at V and 3 bases at J, with 1 base between. The CDR3 bases are TGCGCCAGCAGCTTGGTCTACAATGAGCAGTTCTTC. It yields the protein CASSLVYNEQFF. The whole variable domain, remainder taken from reference TRBV5-1 and TRBJ2-1, is KAGVTQTPRYLIKTRGQQVTLSCSPISGHRSVSWYQQTPGQGLQFLFEYFSETQRNKGNFPGRFSGRQFSNSRSEMNVSTLELGDSALYLCASSLVYNEQFFGPGTRLTVL.

CDR3 bases: TGTGCCAGCAGTGATTATTGGCTAGCGGGAGTTCCCTACGAGCAGTACTTC. Its protein product is CASSDYWLAGVPYEQYF. The chain uses TRBV6-1 and TRBJ2-7; 10 nucleotides line up with TRBD2. Germline V CDR1 and CDR2: MNHNS, SASEGT. The CDR3 is 17 residues long. Trimming removed 3 bases from V and 2 bases from J; junction bases left unmatched: 10.

The V call is TRBV20-1, the J call TRBJ1-2; D remains ambiguous. Trimming pared 0 bases from V and 10 bases from J, leaving 9 bases between. Germline V gene sequence: CDR1 DFQATT, CDR2 SNEGSKA (reference sequence). There are 11 residues in the CDR3. The CDR3 DNA sequence: TGCAGTGCTAGAGATAGGGCCCTCTACACCTTC. Encoded protein: CSARDRALYTF.

The chain couples TRBV30 to TRBJ2-5; D might be TRBD2 (7 bases). The ends were cut back, 3 bases at V and 0 bases at J, with 14 bases in the middle. This CDR3 contains 15 residues. The V gene's germline CDR1 is GTSNPN and CDR2 SVGIG (reference sequence). This CDR3 is CAWRRGGGDQETQYF. In DNA, the CDR3 is TGTGCCTGGAGAAGAGGGGGGGGCGACCAAGAGACCCAGTACTTC. Full variable domain (rest looked up from reference TRBV30 and TRBJ2-5): SQTIHQWPATLVQPVGSPLSLECTVEGTSNPNLYWYRQAAGRGLQLLFYSVGIGQISSEVPQNLSASRPQDRQFILSSKKLLLSDSGFYLCAWRRGGGDQETQYFGPGTRLLVL.

This clone was seen only once. The chain couples TRBV7-9 to TRBJ1-2; TRBD1 is a possible D gene (5 bases). This CDR3 is 15 amino acids long. Trimming removed 1 base at V and 6 bases at J, with 15 bases between. Per the germline V gene, CDR1 is SEHNR and CDR2 is FQNEAQ (reference sequence). The CDR3 sequence: CASSLGDGTAHGYTF. The CDR3 nucleotides read TGTGCCAGCAGCTTAGGGGATGGGACGGCGCATGGCTACACCTTC.

V gene TRBV19 combines with J gene TRBJ1-5; the D is unclear. The CDR3 has 16 amino acids. Trimming removed 5 bases at V and 5 bases at J, with 19 bases between. CDR1 and CDR2 from the germline V gene are LNHDA and SQIVND (reference sequence). As DNA, the CDR3 is TGTGCCAGTAGTTTGAAATCGGGTGGTGGGTATCAGCCCCAGCATTTT. It specifies CASSLKSGGGYQPQHF.